One sample yielded the 14 T cell receptor beta chains listed below, sequenced in a study of OX40 agonist ivuxolimab in advanced cancers. Produced via immunoSEQ multiplex PCR; TCRdb's table is partial and in-frame only. The data show nearly 110,000 clones, approximately 90% seen once. Material: CD4+ or CD8+ T cells sorted from blood, obtained in a trial of the OX40 agonist ivuxolimab. These receptors were obtained from an adult with an advanced solid tumor such as melanoma, head and neck, liver or kidney cancer.

The chain employs TRBV5-6 and TRBJ2-3, with 10 bases aligning to TRBD2. CDR1 is SGHDT and CDR2 is YYEEEE in the germline V gene. J lost 1 base, V lost 4 bases, and 6 bases had no gene match. The CDR3 sequence is 16 residues long. The CDR3 DNA sequence: TGTGCCAGCAGCCACAGCGGGGGGGTTGGCACAGATACGCAGTATTTT. Protein product: CASSHSGGVGTDTQYF.

The chain combines TRBV6-5 with TRBJ1-5, with D possibly being TRBD1 (5 bases). V lost 5 bases to trimming and J lost 11 bases, with 16 bases between them. There are 13 residues in the CDR3. In germline, CDR1 is MNHEY, CDR2 SVGAGI. In DNA form, the CDR3 reads TGTGCCAGCAGTGGCCTGGGGGGTGAGGCCCAGCATTTT. Protein product: CASSGLGGEAQHF.

This clone was seen only a few times. The J gene is TRBJ1-3, the V gene TRBV5-4; D possibly corresponds to TRBD1 (6 bases). The CDR3 loop spans 14 amino acids. V was trimmed by 2 bases and J by 0 bases, leaving 6 bases between them. Germline V lookup: CDR1 SGHNT, CDR2 YYREEE (reference sequence). For the CDR3, the DNA is TGTGCCAGCAGCTTACAGGGCTCTGGAAACACCATATATTTT. Its protein is CASSLQGSGNTIYF. Full variable domain (remainder filled in from reference TRBV5-4 and TRBJ1-3): ETGVTQSPTHLIKTRGQQVTLRCSSQSGHNTVSWYQQALGQGPQFIFQYYREEENGRGNFPPRFSGLQFPNYSSELNVNALELDDSALYLCASSLQGSGNTIYFGEGSWLTVV.

The rearrangement uses TRBV27 and TRBJ2-1, with 10 bases that match TRBD2. The CDR3 spans 15 residues. The V gene's germline CDR1 is MNHEY and CDR2 SMNVEV (reference sequence). V trimming: 6 bases; J trimming: 5 bases; junction bases outside the gene matches: 7. CDR3 residues: CASRQRGGRNNEQFF. The CDR3, as DNA: TGTGCCAGCAGACAGCGGGGGGGCCGGAACAATGAGCAGTTCTTC.

The chain employs TRBV7-2 and TRBJ2-7; TRBD1 or TRBD2 may be the D gene (6 bases each). Per the germline V gene, CDR1 is SGHTA and CDR2 is FQGNSA. The V end was cut by 1 base, the J end by 3 bases, with 10 bases between. CDR3 length: 14 amino acids. The CDR3 region has the DNA TGTGCCAGCAGCTTAGACGGGGGCCTCTACGAGCAGTACTTC. It yields the protein CASSLDGGLYEQYF.

This sequence joins TRBV28 and TRBJ1-4; D is possibly TRBD1 (5 bases). V lost 6 bases and J 8 bases, leaving 19 bases between the germline ends. Germline V gene data show CDR1 as MDHEN and CDR2 as SYDVKM. There are 15 residues in the CDR3. In nucleotides, the CDR3 is TGTGCCAGCAGGTCCTATGGCGGGGAGGGGGAAAAACTGTTTTTT. It codes for CASRSYGGEGEKLFF.

V and J are TRBV7-8 and TRBJ2-1; 12 bases agree with TRBD2. The CDR3 spans 16 residues. Germline V CDR1 and CDR2: SGHVS, FQNEAQ. J gave up 13 bases and V 2 bases, and 12 bases lay outside the gene matches. This CDR3 reads CASSLRGLAGGDAQFF. In nucleotides, the CDR3 is TGTGCCAGCAGCTTAAGGGGTCTAGCGGGGGGGGATGCCCAGTTCTTC.

The CDR3 reads CASRAGTGAYEQYF. In DNA, the CDR3 is TGTGCCAGTAGGGCAGGGACAGGGGCCTACGAGCAGTACTTC. The chain combines TRBV28 with TRBJ2-7; 10 bases align to TRBD1. CDR1 and CDR2 from the germline V gene are MDHEN and SYDVKM. The trim removed 9 bases at V and 2 bases at J, leaving 7 bases unmatched. The CDR3 has 14 residues.

This clone occurred once. This chain links TRBV7-3 with TRBJ1-6; tentatively, D is TRBD1 (5 bases). The germline CDR1 and CDR2 sequences are SGHTA and FQGTGA. V was trimmed by 5 bases and J by 8 bases, leaving 19 bases between them. The CDR3 loop spans 16 amino acids. This CDR3 reads CASSRSPQGPDSPLHF. As DNA, the CDR3 is TGTGCCAGCAGCCGAAGCCCTCAGGGCCCGGATTCACCCCTCCACTTT. Full variable domain (remainder filled in from reference TRBV7-3 and TRBJ1-6): GAGVSQTPSNKVTEKGKYVELRCDPISGHTALYWYRQSLGQGPEFLIYFQGTGAADDSGLPNDRFFAVRPEGSVSTLKIQRTERGDSAVYLCASSRSPQGPDSPLHFGNGTRLTVT.

V usage is TRBV7-2 and J usage is TRBJ1-5, with D unresolved. The germline V gene has CDR1 SGHTA and CDR2 FQGNSA. The CDR3 contains 13 residues. V lost 3 bases and J lost 1, with 4 bases in between. CDR3: CASSFVSNQPQHF. The CDR3 DNA reads as TGTGCCAGCAGCTTTGTGAGCAATCAGCCCCAGCATTTT.

The chain couples TRBV5-4 to TRBJ1-1; weak D call: TRBD1 (5 bases). The V end was cut by 1 base, the J end by 1 base, with 17 bases between. The length of the CDR3 is 17 residues. The germline V gene encodes CDR1 SGHNT and CDR2 YYREEE (reference sequence). The CDR3 nucleotides read TGTGCCAGCAGCTTGCCGGAGGGGTTTGGGACGAACACTGAAGCTTTCTTT. Its translation: CASSLPEGFGTNTEAFF.

The chain combines TRBV4-1 with TRBJ2-7, with 10 bases matching TRBD1. This CDR3 comprises 17 residues. With V trimmed by 4 bases and J by 3 bases, 12 bases remained unmatched. The germline gives CDR1 MGHRA, CDR2 YSYEKL. Here the CDR3 reads CASSPSEGTGVRYEQYF. The DNA for the CDR3 is TGCGCCAGCAGCCCATCAGAGGGGACAGGGGTTCGCTACGAGCAGTACTTC.

CDR3 region: CASSEQETQYF. The CDR3 DNA reads as TGTGCCAGCTCAGAACAAGAGACCCAGTACTTC. The chain recombines TRBV18 with TRBJ2-5; no firm D call. The CDR3 is made up of 11 amino acids. CDR1 KGHSH and CDR2 LQKENI come from the germline V gene. The V and J ends lost 5 bases and 2 bases respectively, with 3 bases between them.

This rearrangement joins TRBV18 to TRBJ1-3; D gene ambiguous. Germline V gene sequence: CDR1 KGHSH, CDR2 LQKENI. The CDR3 runs 17 residues. Trimming cost V 0 bases and J 0 bases, with 12 bases left between them. The CDR3 sequence: CASSPPFIGLSGNTIYF. Here the CDR3 DNA reads TGTGCCAGCTCACCACCGTTCATTGGACTCTCTGGAAACACCATATATTTT.